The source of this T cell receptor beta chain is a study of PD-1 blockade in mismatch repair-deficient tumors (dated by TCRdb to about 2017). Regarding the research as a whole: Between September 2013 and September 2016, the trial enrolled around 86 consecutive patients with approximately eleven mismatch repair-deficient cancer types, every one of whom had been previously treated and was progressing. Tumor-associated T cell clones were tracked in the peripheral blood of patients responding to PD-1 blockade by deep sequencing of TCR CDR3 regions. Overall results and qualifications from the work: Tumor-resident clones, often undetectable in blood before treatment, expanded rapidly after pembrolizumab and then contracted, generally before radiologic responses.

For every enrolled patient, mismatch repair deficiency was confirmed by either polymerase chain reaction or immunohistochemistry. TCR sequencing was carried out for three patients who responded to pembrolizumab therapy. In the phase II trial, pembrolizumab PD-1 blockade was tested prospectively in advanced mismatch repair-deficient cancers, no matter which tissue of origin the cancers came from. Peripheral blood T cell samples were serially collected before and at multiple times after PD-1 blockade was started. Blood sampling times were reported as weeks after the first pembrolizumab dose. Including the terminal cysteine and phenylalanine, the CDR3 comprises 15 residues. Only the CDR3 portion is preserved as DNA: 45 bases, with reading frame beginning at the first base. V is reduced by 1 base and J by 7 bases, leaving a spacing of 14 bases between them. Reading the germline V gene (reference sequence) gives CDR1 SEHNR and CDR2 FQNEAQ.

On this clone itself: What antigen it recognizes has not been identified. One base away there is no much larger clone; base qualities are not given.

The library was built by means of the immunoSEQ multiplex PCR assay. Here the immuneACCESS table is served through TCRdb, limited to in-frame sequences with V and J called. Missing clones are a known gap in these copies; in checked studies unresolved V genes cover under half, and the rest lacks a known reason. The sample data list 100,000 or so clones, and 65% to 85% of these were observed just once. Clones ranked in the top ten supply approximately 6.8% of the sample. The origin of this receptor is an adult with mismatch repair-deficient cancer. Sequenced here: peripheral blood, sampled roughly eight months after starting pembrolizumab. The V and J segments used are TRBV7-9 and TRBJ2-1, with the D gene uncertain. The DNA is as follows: TGTGCCAGCAGCTTAGAGGGTTCAAAGGGAAATGAGCAGTTCTTC. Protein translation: CASSLEGSKGNEQFF. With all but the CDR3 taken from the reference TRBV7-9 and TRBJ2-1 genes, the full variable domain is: DTGVSQNPRHKITKRGQNVTFRCDPISEHNRLYWYRQTLGQGPEFLTYFQNEAQLEKSRLLSDRFSAERPKGSFSTLEIQRTEQGDSAMYLCASSLEGSKGNEQFFGPGTRLTVL.